Sequencing of this T cell receptor beta chain was carried out in a study of blood T cell repertoires in COVID-19. Data came from immunoSEQ multiplex PCR; TCRdb stores just in-frame clones and leaves some out. The repertoire includes some 41,000 clones, around 87% of them detected once, and 8% to 10% sits in the top ten. V lost 1 base and J lost 1; bases outside the gene matches: 5. The CDR3 loop spans 16 amino acids. Germline loops: CDR1 LGHDT, CDR2 YNNKEL (reference sequence). The clonotype originates from a woman older than 75 with active COVID-19. The gene calls are TRBV3-1 (or the pseudogene TRBV3-2) and TRBJ2-3; 7 bases are shared with TRBD2. The sample comprised peripheral blood. CDR3 sequence: CASSQGAAGGTDTQYF. The CDR3 coding sequence is TGTGCCAGCAGCCAAGGCGCGGCGGGGGGCACAGATACGCAGTATTTT.